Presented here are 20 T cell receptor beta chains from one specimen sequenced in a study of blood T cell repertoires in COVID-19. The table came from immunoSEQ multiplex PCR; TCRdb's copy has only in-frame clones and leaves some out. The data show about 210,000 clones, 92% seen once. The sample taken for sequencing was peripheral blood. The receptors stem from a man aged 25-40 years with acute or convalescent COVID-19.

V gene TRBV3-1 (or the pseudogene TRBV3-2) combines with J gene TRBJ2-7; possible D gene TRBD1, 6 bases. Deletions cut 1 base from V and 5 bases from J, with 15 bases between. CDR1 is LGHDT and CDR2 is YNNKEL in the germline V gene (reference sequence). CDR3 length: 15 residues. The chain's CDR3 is CASSQGYEGVNEQYF. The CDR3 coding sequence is TGTGCCAGCAGCCAAGGGTACGAGGGGGTGAACGAGCAGTACTTC.

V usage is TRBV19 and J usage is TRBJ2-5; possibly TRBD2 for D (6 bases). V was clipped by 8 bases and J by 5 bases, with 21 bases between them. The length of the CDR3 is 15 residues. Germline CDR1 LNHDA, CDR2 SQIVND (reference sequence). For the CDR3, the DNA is TGTGCCAGTCGGGGAGTGGGGGAGGTGGAGGAGACCCAGTACTTC. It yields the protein CASRGVGEVEETQYF.

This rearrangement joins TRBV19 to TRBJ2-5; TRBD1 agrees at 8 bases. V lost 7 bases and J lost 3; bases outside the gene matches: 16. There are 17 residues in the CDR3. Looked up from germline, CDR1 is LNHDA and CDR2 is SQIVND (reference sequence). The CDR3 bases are TGTGCCAGTACCGACAACCGGAGGGCAGGGGGCGAAGAGACCCAGTACTTC. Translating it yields CASTDNRRAGGEETQYF.

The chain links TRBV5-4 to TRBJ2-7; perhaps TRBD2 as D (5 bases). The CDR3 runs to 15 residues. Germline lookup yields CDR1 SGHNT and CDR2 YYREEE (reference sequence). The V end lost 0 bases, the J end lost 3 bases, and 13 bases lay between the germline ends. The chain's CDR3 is CASSLARGTHYEQYF. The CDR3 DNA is TGTGCCAGCAGCTTGGCACGGGGAACCCACTACGAGCAGTACTTC.

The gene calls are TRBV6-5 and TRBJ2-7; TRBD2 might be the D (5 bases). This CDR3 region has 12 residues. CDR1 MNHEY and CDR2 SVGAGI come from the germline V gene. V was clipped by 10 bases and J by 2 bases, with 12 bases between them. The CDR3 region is CATVEGAYEQYF. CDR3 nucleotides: TGTGCCACCGTTGAGGGCGCCTACGAGCAGTACTTC.

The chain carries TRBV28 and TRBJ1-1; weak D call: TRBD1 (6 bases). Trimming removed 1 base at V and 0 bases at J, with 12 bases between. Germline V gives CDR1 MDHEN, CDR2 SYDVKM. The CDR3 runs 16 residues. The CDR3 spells CASSLYPGQLNTEAFF. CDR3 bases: TGTGCCAGCAGTTTATATCCCGGACAGCTGAACACTGAAGCTTTCTTT.

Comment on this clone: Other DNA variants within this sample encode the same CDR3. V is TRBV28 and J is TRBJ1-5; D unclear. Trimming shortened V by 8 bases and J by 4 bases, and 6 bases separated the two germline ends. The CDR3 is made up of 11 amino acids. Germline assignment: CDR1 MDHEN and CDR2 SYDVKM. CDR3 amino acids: CASSQNQPQHF. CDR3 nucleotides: TGTGCCAGCTCCCAAAATCAGCCCCAGCATTTT.

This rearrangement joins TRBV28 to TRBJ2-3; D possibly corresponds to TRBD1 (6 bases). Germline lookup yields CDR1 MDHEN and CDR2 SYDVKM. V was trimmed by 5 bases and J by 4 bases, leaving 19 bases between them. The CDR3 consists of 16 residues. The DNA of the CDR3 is TGTGCCAGCAGTAAAACGACAGGAGTCCGGCCAGATACGCAGTATTTT. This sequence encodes CASSKTTGVRPDTQYF.

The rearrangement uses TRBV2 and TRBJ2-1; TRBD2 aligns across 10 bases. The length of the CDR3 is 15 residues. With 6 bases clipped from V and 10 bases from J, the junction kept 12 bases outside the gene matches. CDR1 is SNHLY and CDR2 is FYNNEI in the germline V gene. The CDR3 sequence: CASRSRLAGELEQFF. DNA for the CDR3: TGTGCCAGCAGAAGCAGGCTAGCGGGAGAACTCGAGCAGTTCTTC. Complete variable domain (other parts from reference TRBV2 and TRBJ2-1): EPEVTQTPSHQVTQMGQEVILRCVPISNHLYFYWYRQILGQKVEFLVSFYNNEISEKSEIFDDQFSVERPDGSNFTLKIRSTKLEDSAMYFCASRSRLAGELEQFFGPGTRLTVL.

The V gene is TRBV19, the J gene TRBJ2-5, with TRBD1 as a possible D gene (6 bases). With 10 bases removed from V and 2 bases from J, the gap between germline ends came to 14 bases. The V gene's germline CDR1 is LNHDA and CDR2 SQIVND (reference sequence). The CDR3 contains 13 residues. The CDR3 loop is CATKRTVQETQYF. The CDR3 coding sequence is TGTGCCACCAAACGGACAGTACAAGAGACCCAGTACTTC.

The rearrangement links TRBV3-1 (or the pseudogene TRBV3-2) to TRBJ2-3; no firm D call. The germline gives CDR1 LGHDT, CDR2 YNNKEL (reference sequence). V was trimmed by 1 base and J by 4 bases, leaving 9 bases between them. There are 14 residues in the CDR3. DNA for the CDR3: TGTGCCAGCAGCCAAGTCAATCTAGCAGATACGCAGTATTTT. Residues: CASSQVNLADTQYF.

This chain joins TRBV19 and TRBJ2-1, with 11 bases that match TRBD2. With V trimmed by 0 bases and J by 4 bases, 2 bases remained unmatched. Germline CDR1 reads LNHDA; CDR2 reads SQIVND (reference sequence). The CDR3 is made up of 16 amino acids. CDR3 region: CASSIEASGGYNEQFF. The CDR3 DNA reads TGTGCCAGTAGTATAGAAGCTAGCGGGGGGTACAATGAGCAGTTCTTC.

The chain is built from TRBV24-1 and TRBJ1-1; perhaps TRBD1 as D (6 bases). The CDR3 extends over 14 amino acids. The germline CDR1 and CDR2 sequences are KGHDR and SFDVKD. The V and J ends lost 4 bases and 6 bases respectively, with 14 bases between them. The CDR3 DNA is TGTGCCACCAGTGACCACCGGGACAATCCTGAAGCTTTCTTT. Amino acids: CATSDHRDNPEAFF.

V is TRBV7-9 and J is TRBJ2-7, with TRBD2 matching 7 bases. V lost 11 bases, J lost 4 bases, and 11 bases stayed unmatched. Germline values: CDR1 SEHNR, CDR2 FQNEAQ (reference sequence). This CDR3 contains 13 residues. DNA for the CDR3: TGTGCCTCAGACAAGCTAGCGGTTTACGAGCAGTACTTC. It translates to CASDKLAVYEQYF.

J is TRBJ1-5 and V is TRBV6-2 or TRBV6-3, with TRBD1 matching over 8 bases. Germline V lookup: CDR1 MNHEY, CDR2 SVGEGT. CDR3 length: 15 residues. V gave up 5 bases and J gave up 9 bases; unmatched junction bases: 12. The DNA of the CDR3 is TGTGCCAGCAGTACACGGACAGGGCCAGGGCGGCCCCAGCATTTT. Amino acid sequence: CASSTRTGPGRPQHF.

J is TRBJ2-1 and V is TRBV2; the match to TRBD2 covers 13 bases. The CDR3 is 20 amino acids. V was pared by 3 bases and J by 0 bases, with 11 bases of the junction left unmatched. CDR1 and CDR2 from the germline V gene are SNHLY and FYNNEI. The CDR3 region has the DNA TGTGCCAGCAGTGATAAGATGGGACTAGCGGGGCGAAGCTCCTACAATGAGCAGTTCTTC. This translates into CASSDKMGLAGRSSYNEQFF.

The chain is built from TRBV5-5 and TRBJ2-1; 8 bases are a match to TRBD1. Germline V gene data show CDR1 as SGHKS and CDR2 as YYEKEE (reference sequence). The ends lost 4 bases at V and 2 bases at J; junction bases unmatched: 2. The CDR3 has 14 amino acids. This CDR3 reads CASSVGQAYNEQFF. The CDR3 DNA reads TGTGCCAGCAGCGTGGGACAGGCCTACAATGAGCAGTTCTTC.

The CDR3 DNA sequence: TGTGCCACCAGTGCTGGGGGAGGGGCGCCCCAAGAGACCCAGTACTTC. The encoded protein is CATSAGGGAPQETQYF. The gene calls are TRBV24-1 and TRBJ2-5; 7 bases fit TRBD2. This CDR3 is built from 16 residues. After removal of 5 bases from V and 1 base from J, the junction contained 9 bases not matched to a gene. Germline V gene data show CDR1 as KGHDR and CDR2 as SFDVKD.

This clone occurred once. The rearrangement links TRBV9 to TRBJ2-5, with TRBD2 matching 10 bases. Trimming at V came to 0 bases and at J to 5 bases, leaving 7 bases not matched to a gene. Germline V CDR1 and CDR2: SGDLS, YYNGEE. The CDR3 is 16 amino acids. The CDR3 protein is CASSVVVSGGWETQYF. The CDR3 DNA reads TGTGCCAGCAGCGTAGTTGTTAGCGGGGGGTGGGAGACCCAGTACTTC.

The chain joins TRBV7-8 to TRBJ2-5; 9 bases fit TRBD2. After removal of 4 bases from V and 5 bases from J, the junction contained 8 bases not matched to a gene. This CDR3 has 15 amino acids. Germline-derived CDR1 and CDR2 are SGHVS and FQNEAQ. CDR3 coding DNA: TGTGCCAGCAGCTCCTCCTATAGCGGGGGTGAGACCCAGTACTTC. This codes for CASSSSYSGGETQYF.